These 25 T cell receptor beta chains originate from one sample sequenced in a study of cytomegalovirus exposure and HLA in healthy donors. Primers: 60 Vbeta forward and 13 Jbeta reverse. Generated by immunoSEQ multiplex PCR, the TCRdb table keeps only in-frame clones and is missing some. The listing records 30,000 to 35,000 clones. Material for sequencing was PBMCs. Receptor source: a middle-aged woman in good health and CMV-seropositive.

CDR3 coding DNA: TGTGCCAGCTCACCGGGCCTGGACACTGAAGCTTTCTTT. Its protein is CASSPGLDTEAFF. The rearrangement uses TRBV18 and TRBJ1-1; no clear D. With 3 bases removed from V and 3 bases from J, the gap between germline ends came to 8 bases. CDR1 and CDR2 from the germline V gene are KGHSH and LQKENI. The CDR3 is 13 residues long.

J is TRBJ2-5 and V is TRBV5-1; perhaps TRBD2 as D (5 bases). Germline V lookup: CDR1 SGHRS, CDR2 YFSETQ. This CDR3 comprises 13 residues. The V gene lost 5 bases and the J gene lost 1 base, with 9 bases spanning the gap. CDR3 DNA sequence: TGCGCCAGCAGTGAGCGGATCCAAGAGACCCAGTACTTC. Protein product: CASSERIQETQYF.

The CDR3, as DNA: TGTGCCAGCAGCTTGGAAGGACAGGGGTACTACGAGCAGTACTTC. It translates to CASSLEGQGYYEQYF. V usage is TRBV5-6 and J usage is TRBJ2-5, with 9 positions matching TRBD1. The J call is uncertain, as TRBJ2-7 better fits the DNA end. The CDR3 length is 15 residues. The V gene's germline CDR1 is SGHDT and CDR2 YYEEEE.

CDR3 DNA sequence: TGCAGCGTTGCCGCGACAGGGGTTTCAGTGCAGTACTTC. It specifies CSVAATGVSVQYF. The chain uses TRBV29-1 and TRBJ2-7, with 8 positions matching TRBD1. The J segment lost 9 bases and the V segment lost 4 bases, leaving 11 bases of the junction unmatched. Germline CDR1 and CDR2: SQVTM and ANQGSEA. This CDR3 comprises 13 residues.

V is TRBV5-1 and J is TRBJ2-2, with 9 nucleotides matching TRBD1. The J segment lost 6 bases and the V segment lost 0 bases, leaving 3 bases of the junction unmatched. CDR1 SGHRS and CDR2 YFSETQ come from the germline V gene. The CDR3 has 15 residues. CDR3 region: CASSLEGQGPGELFF. CDR3 DNA: TGCGCCAGCAGCTTGGAGGGACAGGGCCCCGGGGAGCTGTTTTTT.

The CDR3 DNA reads TGTGCCAGCCTCAATGGGGGACAGCACACCGGGGAGCTGTTTTTT. This sequence encodes CASLNGGQHTGELFF. The chain uses TRBV28 and TRBJ2-2; 7 bases align to TRBD1. Trimming removed 8 bases from V and 3 bases from J; junction bases left unmatched: 9. The CDR3 contains 15 residues. Germline CDR1 and CDR2: MDHEN and SYDVKM.

The chain joins TRBV20-1 to TRBJ1-1; D gene uncertain. The germline CDR1 and CDR2 sequences are DFQATT and SNEGSKA (reference sequence). The CDR3 length is 11 residues. Trimming took 8 bases from V and 4 from J, leaving 11 bases between them. This CDR3 is CSREVGTEAFF. The CDR3 nucleotides are TGCAGTAGGGAGGTTGGCACTGAAGCTTTCTTT.

V gene TRBV2 combines with J gene TRBJ2-5, with 7 bases matching TRBD2. V shed 7 bases, J shed 2 bases, and the junction held 10 bases outside the gene matches. Germline CDR1 is SNHLY and CDR2 is FYNNEI. This CDR3 region has 15 residues. The CDR3, as DNA: TGTGCCAGCACGGCCCAGCGGGGAAAACAAGAGACCCAGTACTTC. Amino acid sequence: CASTAQRGKQETQYF.

This clone counts as medium-sized (0.01 to 0.1%) by frequency. The CDR3 DNA reads TGTGCCAGCAGACCGATAGCGGGATTAAGCTACAATGAGCAGTTCTTC. Translation: CASRPIAGLSYNEQFF. The chain recombines TRBV7-9 with TRBJ2-1; TRBD2 aligns across 8 bases. The CDR3 sequence is 16 residues long. Germline CDR1 reads SEHNR; CDR2 reads FQNEAQ (reference sequence). V dropped 6 bases and J dropped 3; count of bases not matched to a gene: 10.

The chain carries TRBV10-3 and TRBJ1-3; 9 nucleotides line up with TRBD1. The CDR3 sequence is 13 residues long. The V segment lost 8 bases and the J segment 4 bases; nucleotides outside the gene matches: 3. CDR1 ENHRY and CDR2 SYGVKD come from the germline V gene. In nucleotides, the CDR3 is TGTGCCATCCGCGGACAGGGGGGAAACACCATATATTTT. This codes for CAIRGQGGNTIYF.

This chain joins TRBV27 and TRBJ2-2, with D possibly being TRBD2 (5 bases). CDR1 and CDR2 (germline): MNHEY, SMNVEV (reference sequence). The length of the CDR3 is 13 residues. Between the trimmed V and J ends, which lost 2 bases and 7 bases, there was a span of 8 bases. As DNA, the CDR3 is TGTGCCAGCAGTTTAGGAGGTAACGGGGAGCTGTTTTTT. Amino acid sequence: CASSLGGNGELFF.

The V gene is TRBV25-1, the J gene TRBJ2-2; D perhaps matches TRBD1 (5 bases). Trimming took off 1 base at V and 1 base at J, with 10 bases between the two ends. Germline lookup yields CDR1 MGHDK and CDR2 SYGVNS. CDR3 length: 16 amino acids. DNA of the CDR3: TGTGCCAGCAGTGAATCCCCAGGGCTGAACACCGGGGAGCTGTTTTTT. Translating gives CASSESPGLNTGELFF. Using reference TRBV25-1 and TRBJ2-2 for the parts outside the CDR3, the full variable domain is EADIYQTPRYLVIGTGKKITLECSQTMGHDKMYWYQQDPGMELHLIHYSYGVNSTEKGDLSSESTVSRIRTEHFPLTLESARPSHTSQYLCASSESPGLNTGELFFGEGSRLTVL.

This chain connects TRBV18 to TRBJ1-5; 10 bases are a match to TRBD1. The V gene's germline CDR1 is KGHSH and CDR2 LQKENI. The CDR3 sequence is 15 residues long. The J segment lost 7 bases and the V segment lost 4 bases, leaving 7 bases of the junction unmatched. The CDR3 nucleotides are TGTGCCAGCTCACAATCGACAGGGGGCATGCAGCCCCAGCATTTT. Protein: CASSQSTGGMQPQHF.

The chain employs TRBV7-9 and TRBJ2-5; TRBD1 might be the D (6 bases). This CDR3 spans 14 amino acids. In germline, CDR1 is SEHNR, CDR2 FQNEAQ (reference sequence). V was cut by 5 bases and J by 9 bases, with 19 bases left in between. The CDR3 DNA is TGTGCCAGCAGCCTACCGACAGACAGGCCGGCCCAGTACTTC. Its protein is CASSLPTDRPAQYF.

The J gene is TRBJ2-2, the V gene TRBV19, with TRBD1 matching 9 bases. Germline V gives CDR1 LNHDA, CDR2 SQIVND (reference sequence). Trimming removed 3 bases from V and 0 bases from J; junction bases left unmatched: 2. The CDR3 is 16 amino acids. This CDR3 is CASSIRTGANTGELFF. The CDR3 DNA is TGTGCCAGTAGTATTCGGACAGGGGCGAACACCGGGGAGCTGTTTTTT.

The chain uses TRBV4-2 and TRBJ1-6, with 7 bases matching TRBD1. Germline CDR1 LGHNA, CDR2 YNFKEQ. V was pared by 4 bases and J by 2 bases, with 5 bases of the junction left unmatched. CDR3 length: 16 amino acids. DNA of the CDR3: TGTGCCAGCAGCCCCCGACAGGGCCCCTATAATTCACCCCTCCACTTT. Its protein is CASSPRQGPYNSPLHF.

This chain joins TRBV29-1 and TRBJ2-1; 10 positions match TRBD1. This CDR3 has 14 amino acids. Germline-derived CDR1 and CDR2 are SQVTM and ANQGSEA. Trimming cost V 5 bases and J 4 bases; bases outside gene matches: 5. CDR3 nucleotide sequence: TGCAGCGTTCTCGACAGGGGGCTTTACAATGAGCAGTTCTTC. Translated, it gives CSVLDRGLYNEQFF.

The chain couples TRBV4-1 to TRBJ2-3; 9 bases fit TRBD2. This CDR3 has 18 amino acids. Per the germline V gene, CDR1 is MGHRA and CDR2 is YSYEKL. The ends lost 1 base at V and 6 bases at J; junction bases unmatched: 14. As DNA, the CDR3 is TGCGCCAGCAGCCAAGGGGGTAGCGGGGGTCCTTGGGCGGATACGCAGTATTTT. Its protein product is CASSQGGSGGPWADTQYF.

Here the CDR3 DNA reads TGTGCCAGCAGCTGGTTCCGGGACAGGGGATTGGAGCAGTACTTC. It encodes CASSWFRDRGLEQYF. The chain couples TRBV2 to TRBJ2-7, with 10 bases identical to TRBD1. This CDR3 comprises 15 residues. Germline V CDR1 and CDR2: SNHLY, FYNNEI. V shed 6 bases, J shed 7 bases, and the junction held 12 bases outside the gene matches.

The V call is TRBV16, the J call TRBJ1-4; possibly TRBD1 for D (5 bases). The CDR3 is 16 residues long. The V gene lost 4 bases and the J gene lost 5 bases, with 17 bases spanning the gap. Germline CDR1 KGHSY, CDR2 FQNENV. For the CDR3, the DNA is TGTGCCAGCAGCCCCGCCCCGGGACTCGGGAATGAAAAACTGTTTTTT. Residues: CASSPAPGLGNEKLFF.

The rearrangement links TRBV27 to TRBJ2-7; 11 bases line up with TRBD2. V gave up 3 bases and J gave up 2 bases; unmatched junction bases: 6. CDR1 is MNHEY and CDR2 is SMNVEV in the germline V gene (reference sequence). CDR3 length equals 16 residues. CDR3 DNA: TGTGCCAGCAGTTTGGGGCTAGCGGGAGGAACCTACGAGCAGTACTTC. Encoded protein: CASSLGLAGGTYEQYF.

The chain couples TRBV6-5 to TRBJ2-1; 7 positions match TRBD1. In germline, CDR1 is MNHEY, CDR2 SVGAGI. Trimming cost V 8 bases and J 4 bases; bases outside gene matches: 8. The CDR3 extends over 14 amino acids. The CDR3 DNA sequence: TGTGCCAGCGGTCGACAGGGCGGGTACAATGAGCAGTTCTTC. This codes for CASGRQGGYNEQFF.

V usage is TRBV6-1 and J usage is TRBJ2-7; D is perhaps TRBD1 (5 bases). Per the germline V gene, CDR1 is MNHNS and CDR2 is SASEGT. Trimming removed 1 base at V and 4 bases at J, with 23 bases between. This CDR3 contains 18 residues. The CDR3 DNA reads as TGTGCCAGCAGTGAAGGTAGTTTCAGGGTCGGGTATGGGTACGAGCAGTACTTC. As protein: CASSEGSFRVGYGYEQYF.

J is TRBJ1-5 and V is TRBV18; weak D call: TRBD1 (6 bases). This CDR3 contains 13 residues. Deletions cut 4 bases from V and 3 bases from J, with 7 bases between. Germline assignment: CDR1 KGHSH and CDR2 LQKENI. The CDR3: CASSRDNNQPQHF. The CDR3 bases are TGTGCCAGCTCACGGGACAACAATCAGCCCCAGCATTTT.

The V call is TRBV27, the J call TRBJ1-1; no definite D call. CDR1 and CDR2 (germline): MNHEY, SMNVEV (reference sequence). This CDR3 has 16 amino acids. V was trimmed by 6 bases and J by 0 bases, leaving 17 bases between them. CDR3: CASSHSRGVMNTEAFF. CDR3 DNA sequence: TGTGCCAGCAGCCATTCCCGCGGGGTGATGAACACTGAAGCTTTCTTT.